One and the same sample provided the 25 T cell receptor beta chains below, sequenced in a study of blood T cell repertoires in COVID-19. Profiling relied on immunoSEQ multiplex PCR, and the TCRdb table lists in-frame clones only, not all of them. There are approximately 170,000 clones in the sample; around 89% occur only once, and roughly 25% lies in the top ten. Sequenced material: peripheral blood. These receptors were obtained from a man in his sixties with acute or convalescent COVID-19.

J is TRBJ1-6 and V is TRBV19; possibly TRBD1 for D (5 bases). CDR1 is LNHDA, CDR2 SQIVND, per germline (reference sequence). This CDR3 spans 16 amino acids. V lost 2 bases and J 9 bases, leaving 17 bases between the germline ends. The CDR3: CASSIITGGGSSPLHF. CDR3 DNA: TGTGCCAGTAGTATAATCACCGGGGGTGGGAGTTCACCCCTCCACTTT. Filled out from reference TRBV19 and TRBJ1-6, the complete variable domain reads DGGITQSPKYLFRKEGQNVTLSCEQNLNHDAMYWYRQDPGQGLRLIYYSQIVNDFQKGDIAEGYSVSREKKESFPLTVTSAQKNPTAFYLCASSIITGGGSSPLHFGNGTRLTVT.

This clone showed up just a few times. CDR3 sequence (DNA): TGTGCCAGCATGTCTCGGACAGGCCGCTTCTCCTACGAGCAGTACTTC. This translates into CASMSRTGRFSYEQYF. This chain connects TRBV21-1 to TRBJ2-7; TRBD1 reflects the table's D call only, with no check against the DNA. TRBV21-1 constitutes a pseudogene. The CDR3 sequence is 16 residues long.

The chain joins TRBV12-3 or TRBV12-4 to TRBJ1-1; TRBD1 aligns across 7 bases. The CDR3 runs 13 residues. Trimming took 5 bases from V and 7 from J; bases not matched to a gene: 7. CDR3 sequence (DNA): TGTGCCAGCAGTCCCTGGGACAGCCTTGAAGCTTTCTTT. Translation gives CASSPWDSLEAFF.

The chain employs TRBV27 and TRBJ1-5, with D maybe TRBD1 (5 bases). With 5 bases removed from V and 5 bases from J, the gap between germline ends came to 10 bases. The CDR3 is 13 amino acids. CDR1 and CDR2 from the germline V gene are MNHEY and SMNVEV (reference sequence). CDR3 in DNA: TGTGCCAGCAGTGTACAGGATGATCAGCCCCAGCATTTT. This encodes CASSVQDDQPQHF.

The chain joins TRBV4-1 to TRBJ2-1; D is possibly TRBD2 (7 bases). V gave up 4 bases and J gave up 2 bases, with 21 bases separating them. The CDR3 has 18 residues. Germline lookup yields CDR1 MGHRA and CDR2 YSYEKL. Here the CDR3 reads CASSLVYKGGGTYNEQFF. The CDR3 nucleotides read TGCGCCAGCAGCCTTGTTTATAAAGGGGGGGGGACCTACAATGAGCAGTTCTTC.

The V call is TRBV19, the J call TRBJ1-2, with 8 bases lining up with TRBD1. V lost 6 bases and J lost 7; bases outside the gene matches: 10. CDR3 length: 14 amino acids. Germline CDR1 is LNHDA and CDR2 is SQIVND (reference sequence). The CDR3 DNA follows: TGTGCCAGTAGACTCGGCCGGGACAGGTCTGGCTACACCTTC. This codes for CASRLGRDRSGYTF.

This sequence joins TRBV2 and TRBJ2-7; TRBD1 aligns across 10 bases. Germline trimming cut 7 bases from V and 3 bases from J; bases unmatched to any gene: 3. Germline loops: CDR1 SNHLY, CDR2 FYNNEI. The CDR3 contains 13 residues. CDR3 protein: CASTGDRGYEQYF. The CDR3 coding sequence is TGTGCCAGCACCGGGGACAGGGGCTACGAGCAGTACTTC.

In its sample, this clone was seen once. V and J are TRBV19 and TRBJ1-3, with D tentatively TRBD1 (6 bases). V was clipped by 5 bases and J by 4 bases, with 18 bases between them. CDR1 is LNHDA and CDR2 is SQIVND in the germline V gene (reference sequence). This CDR3 contains 16 residues. The CDR3 DNA reads as TGTGCCAGTAGTCCTGGGACACCGGGGACCGGAAACACCATATATTTT. This translates into CASSPGTPGTGNTIYF. The variable domain in full, with the rest retrieved from reference TRBV19 and TRBJ1-3, is DGGITQSPKYLFRKEGQNVTLSCEQNLNHDAMYWYRQDPGQGLRLIYYSQIVNDFQKGDIAEGYSVSREKKESFPLTVTSAQKNPTAFYLCASSPGTPGTGNTIYFGEGSWLTVV.

The gene calls are TRBV12-3 or TRBV12-4 and TRBJ1-2, with 7 bases that match TRBD1. Germline trimming cut 7 bases from V and 7 bases from J; bases unmatched to any gene: 6. The CDR3 is made up of 12 amino acids. DNA of the CDR3: TGTGCCAGCACTCAAACAGGGGCTGGCTACACCTTC. This gives the protein CASTQTGAGYTF.

This clone was recorded a few times. The chain employs TRBV5-4 and TRBJ2-7, with a possible D match to TRBD1 (5 bases). The CDR3 is 14 residues long. CDR1 and CDR2 from the germline V gene are SGHNT and YYREEE (reference sequence). V was pared by 4 bases and J by 4 bases, with 15 bases between. The CDR3: CASSIGQGKYEQYV. The DNA of the CDR3 is TGTGCCAGCAGCATTGGGCAGGGAAAGTACGAGCAGTACGTC.

The chain joins TRBV7-2 to TRBJ2-7; tentative D call: TRBD2 (5 bases). V lost 5 bases to trimming and J lost 5 bases, with 10 bases between them. Germline CDR1 reads SGHTA; CDR2 reads FQGNSA. The CDR3 totals 12 residues. The CDR3 sequence is CASSQAENEQYF. The CDR3 DNA sequence: TGTGCCAGCAGCCAAGCGGAGAACGAGCAGTACTTC.

This clone occurred once. V usage is TRBV5-5 and J usage is TRBJ1-2; D call uncertain. With 0 bases removed from V and 3 bases from J, the gap between germline ends came to 6 bases. The germline CDR1 and CDR2 sequences are SGHKS and YYEKEE (reference sequence). The length of the CDR3 is 13 residues. CDR3 loop: CASSLATDYGYTF. The CDR3 DNA is TGTGCCAGCAGCTTGGCCACGGACTATGGCTACACCTTC.

The genes are TRBV7-9 and TRBJ2-3; no reliable D call. Germline V lookup: CDR1 SEHNR, CDR2 FQNEAQ (reference sequence). The CDR3 has 13 residues. V lost 1 base to trimming and J lost 4 bases, with 6 bases between them. The CDR3 here is CASSLVNADTQYF. The CDR3 DNA is TGTGCCAGCAGCTTAGTAAATGCAGATACGCAGTATTTT.

A single count supports this clone. The rearrangement joins TRBV6-6 to TRBJ2-5; D might be TRBD1 (6 bases). The CDR3 extends over 13 amino acids. Trimming cost V 4 bases and J 4 bases, with 10 bases left between them. Germline lookup yields CDR1 MNHNY and CDR2 SVGAGI (reference sequence). CDR3 region: CASSSGVGETQYF. CDR3 nucleotides: TGTGCCAGCAGTTCAGGGGTTGGAGAGACCCAGTACTTC.

The chain employs TRBV5-1 and TRBJ2-1, with 7 bases matching TRBD2. The germline V gene has CDR1 SGHRS and CDR2 YFSETQ. V shed 5 bases and J 2 bases; nucleotides not matched to a gene: 10. The CDR3 consists of 16 residues. CDR3 sequence reads: CASSRLSSGTYNEQFF. The CDR3 DNA reads as TGCGCCAGCAGTCGTCTCTCTAGCGGTACCTACAATGAGCAGTTCTTC.

The chain uses TRBV5-1 and TRBJ1-6; the match to TRBD1 covers 7 bases. The trim removed 4 bases at V and 8 bases at J, leaving 12 bases unmatched. Germline CDR1 reads SGHRS; CDR2 reads YFSETQ. CDR3 length: 16 amino acids. The CDR3 sequence: CASSAPRGQHDSPLHF. Written as DNA, the CDR3 is TGCGCCAGCAGCGCCCCAAGGGGGCAGCACGATTCACCCCTCCACTTT.

This chain uses TRBV6-5 with TRBJ2-5, with TRBD1 as a possible D gene (6 bases). Germline lookup yields CDR1 MNHEY and CDR2 SVGAGI. V was shortened by 6 bases and J by 8 bases, with 19 bases between the two germline ends. CDR3 length equals 14 residues. In nucleotides, the CDR3 is TGTGCCAGCAGAATGTCTCCGGGACACCTAACCCAGTACTTC. Translating it yields CASRMSPGHLTQYF.

As DNA, the CDR3 is TGTGCCAGCAGTGAACGGGACAGGGTAAATGAGCAGTTCTTC. Its translation is CASSERDRVNEQFF. The gene calls are TRBV2 and TRBJ2-1; TRBD1 matches at 9 bases. Germline V gene data show CDR1 as SNHLY and CDR2 as FYNNEI. CDR3 length: 14 residues. V shed 2 bases and J 7 bases; nucleotides not matched to a gene: 3. The full variable domain, with the rest looked up from reference TRBV2 and TRBJ2-1, is EPEVTQTPSHQVTQMGQEVILRCVPISNHLYFYWYRQILGQKVEFLVSFYNNEISEKSEIFDDQFSVERPDGSNFTLKIRSTKLEDSAMYFCASSERDRVNEQFFGPGTRLTVL.

The chain employs TRBV6-1 and TRBJ1-2; D ambiguous. This CDR3 spans 13 amino acids. Germline CDR1 reads MNHNS; CDR2 reads SASEGT. V lost 1 base and J 4 bases, leaving 7 bases between the germline ends. The CDR3 DNA sequence: TGTGCCAGCAGTGAAGGTCTCAGCTATGGCTACACCTTC. Translating it yields CASSEGLSYGYTF.

The rearrangement links TRBV7-2 to TRBJ2-4; 13 nucleotides line up with TRBD2. The CDR3 runs to 18 residues. Germline V gene data show CDR1 as SGHTA and CDR2 as FQGNSA. V lost 5 bases to trimming and J lost 7 bases; unmatched junction nucleotides: 14. The CDR3 coding sequence is TGTGCCAGCAGCGCCCACAGGGGCACTAGCGGGGGGGCCAACATTCAGTACTTC. Translating gives CASSAHRGTSGGANIQYF. Complete variable domain (other parts from reference TRBV7-2 and TRBJ2-4): GAGVSQSPSNKVTEKGKDVELRCDPISGHTALYWYRQSLGQGLEFLIYFQGNSAPDKSGLPSDRFSAERTGGSVSTLTIQRTQQEDSAVYLCASSAHRGTSGGANIQYFGAGTRLSVL.

V gene TRBV5-4 combines with J gene TRBJ1-3; the match to TRBD1 covers 9 bases. Germline V gene data show CDR1 as SGHNT and CDR2 as YYREEE (reference sequence). The CDR3 is 15 amino acids. J lost 3 bases, V lost 5 bases, and 6 bases had no gene match. The CDR3 reads CASSSGQGYGNTIYF. The CDR3, as DNA: TGTGCCAGCAGTTCGGGACAGGGCTATGGAAACACCATATATTTT.

The chain has TRBV6-1 and TRBJ1-2; D is unclear. This CDR3 comprises 12 residues. V dropped 2 bases and J dropped 7 bases, with 8 bases sitting between them. Per germline, CDR1 MNHNS and CDR2 SASEGT. This CDR3 is CASSELHSGYTF. As DNA, the CDR3 is TGTGCCAGCAGTGAATTACACAGTGGCTACACCTTC.

The chain combines TRBV5-1 with TRBJ1-5; tentatively, D is TRBD1 (5 bases). Between the trimmed V and J ends, which lost 4 bases and 15 bases, there was a span of 17 bases. Germline assignment: CDR1 SGHRS and CDR2 YFSETQ. There are 12 residues in the CDR3. DNA of the CDR3: TGCGCCAGCAGCGGAGGGGACGGCCGACGGCATTTT. It translates to CASSGGDGRRHF. Drawing the rest from reference TRBV5-1 and TRBJ1-5, the complete variable domain is KAGVTQTPRYLIKTRGQQVTLSCSPISGHRSVSWYQQTPGQGLQFLFEYFSETQRNKGNFPGRFSGRQFSNSRSEMNVSTLELGDSALYLCASSGGDGRRHFGDGTRLSIL.

The V and J genes are TRBV7-3 and TRBJ1-2; 7 positions match TRBD1. The V gene end was trimmed by 5 bases and the J gene end by 2 bases; junction bases not matched to a gene: 8. Germline values: CDR1 SGHTA, CDR2 FQGTGA. This CDR3 has 15 amino acids. The CDR3 DNA reads TGTGCCAGCAGCCACGACGTGGACAGGAACTATGGCTACACCTTC. The encoded protein is CASSHDVDRNYGYTF.

The chain has TRBV10-3 and TRBJ1-2; a possible D gene is TRBD1 (5 bases). The CDR3 is made up of 12 amino acids. Trimming shortened V by 3 bases and J by 7 bases, and 9 bases separated the two germline ends. Germline V lookup: CDR1 ENHRY, CDR2 SYGVKD. CDR3 residues: CAISDREGGYTF. In nucleotides, the CDR3 is TGTGCCATCAGTGACAGGGAGGGTGGCTACACCTTC.